This TCR beta chain was identified during a study of cytomegalovirus exposure and HLA in healthy donors. General observations from the study: A later look showed TCR association rates differing by HLA locus, highest for DRB1 and lowest for HLA-C.

As regards this clone: Its antigen is as yet unknown.

The PCR had 60 Vbeta and 13 Jbeta primers. The repertoire was sequenced with immunoSEQ multiplex PCR; TCRdb's copy has only in-frame clones and lacks some. The sample yields roughly 130,000 clones, 70% to 85% seen once. The sample was PBMCs. The clonotype originates from a woman younger than 30 in good health and CMV-seropositive.

CDR3 loop: CASSVGTGGLYGYTF. CDR3 DNA sequence: TGTGCCAGTAGTGTCGGGACAGGGGGATTATACGGCTACACCTTC. This sequence joins TRBV19 and TRBJ1-2; 11 nucleotides agree with TRBD1. Germline V lookup: CDR1 LNHDA, CDR2 SQIVND (reference sequence). V was pared by 5 bases and J by 8 bases, with 10 bases of the junction left unmatched. The CDR3 has 15 residues.